This record looks at one T cell receptor (beta chain) sequence and its context. Antigen unknown. The data belong to a study of T cell responses to AZD1222 COVID-19 vaccine. Study-wide background: The analysis combined second doses at about 4 or about 12 weeks. Regarding the study as a whole: At baseline, seropositivity was found in only a handful of AZD1222 recipients. Most donors were white British, females outnumbered males, and clonal diversity was possibly underestimated.

V was shortened by 6 bases and J by 4 bases, with 20 bases between the two germline ends. This CDR3 comprises 15 residues. Germline V gene data show CDR1 as SQVTM and CDR2 as ANQGSEA. Data came from immunoSEQ multiplex PCR; TCRdb stores just in-frame clones and leaves some out. The profile shows 110,000 to 150,000 clones, 85% to 90% of them singletons. V and J are TRBV29-1 and TRBJ2-3; D is perhaps TRBD2 (5 bases). The receptor was isolated from an adult in good health. Sequences were derived from peripheral blood, sampled on day 0 of AZD1222 vaccination. CDR3 nucleotide sequence: TGCAGCGTCTCCCTTGGCACGGGAACCGCAGATACGCAGTATTTT. Encoded protein: CSVSLGTGTADTQYF.